The 4 T cell receptor beta chains listed next were all sequenced from one sample in a study of T cells after yellow fever vaccination. TCRdb ran MiXCR on the 5' RACE reads and lists one entry per CDR3 protein. There are 450,000 to 550,000 distinct CDR3 sequences in the sample; roughly 19% occur only once, and 13% to 15% lies in the top ten. The input for sequencing was PBMCs, taken 15 days after the yellow fever booster vaccination. Receptors originate from a man aged 25-45 years who received the YFV17D yellow fever vaccine.

The table lists this clonotype with a few counts. J is TRBJ2-1 and V is TRBV29-1, with 7 positions matching TRBD2. Germline values: CDR1 SQVTM, CDR2 ANQGSEA. The CDR3 has 13 amino acids. Trimming removed 3 bases from V and 8 bases from J; junction bases left unmatched: 7. CDR3 amino acids: CSVEAGEDYEQFF. The CDR3 nucleotides are TGCAGCGTTGAGGCGGGAGAGGACTATGAGCAGTTCTTC.

This clonotype has more than one count but fewer than ten. The chain links TRBV10-3 to TRBJ1-5; D is unresolved. Germline V CDR1 and CDR2: ENHRY, SYGVKD. V dropped 11 bases and J dropped 0 bases, with 14 bases sitting between them. The CDR3 is 14 amino acids. CDR3 sequence reads: CAPPEVISNQPQHF. The CDR3 DNA is TGTGCCCCGCCCGAGGTTATTAGCAATCAGCCCCAGCATTTT.

The chain combines TRBV20-1 with TRBJ1-1; no clear D gene. This CDR3 contains 12 residues. The germline gives CDR1 DFQATT, CDR2 SNEGSKA (reference sequence). The ends were cut back, 1 base at V and 1 base at J, with 4 bases in the middle. As DNA, the CDR3 is TGCAGTGCTAGAGTTGCGAACACTGAAGCTTTCTTT. Translated, it gives CSARVANTEAFF.

This clonotype occurred a few times. The chain employs TRBV5-1 and TRBJ2-3; D perhaps matches TRBD1 (6 bases). CDR3 length equals 14 residues. V gave up 4 bases and J gave up 2 bases, with 11 bases separating them. Germline V gene sequence: CDR1 SGHRS, CDR2 YFSETQ. CDR3 sequence reads: CASSRDINTDTQYF. In DNA, the CDR3 is TGCGCCAGCAGCCGGGACATAAACACAGATACGCAGTATTTT.